Each of the 18 T cell receptor beta chains below was sequenced from the same sample in a study of vaccination and CD4 T cells after COVID-19 (dated by TCRdb to about 2022). The treatment or condition label here, explained by the study, means: roughly nine-day PBMC culture with coronavirus spike peptide pools or control peptides (ViraFEST assay). Libraries were prepared through PCR. TCRdb names Illumina iSeq 100 as the instrument used. DNA from cultured CD4+ T cells was subjected to TCR sequencing with the Oncomine TCR Beta short-read assay at the Johns Hopkins FTIC core. TCRdb reprocessing: public reads trimmed at Q25 with fastp, clones called with MiXCR, in-frame beta chains kept. Merged by CDR3 protein, the rows form single entries marked with the most common genes and DNA. The sample table lists about 20,000 distinct CDR3 sequences, around 30% of them with a count of one. The ten largest clonotypes hold roughly 15% of the sample.

Their specific antigens are unknown. Input material: cultured CD4+ T cells from blood. These receptors originate from a human donor with COVID-19.

This clonotype was observed a few times. The chain joins TRBV27 to TRBJ1-6; D is possibly TRBD1 (6 bases). The ends were cut back, 6 bases at V and 4 bases at J, with 7 bases in the middle. The CDR3 covers 13 residues. The germline V gene has CDR1 MNHEY and CDR2 SMNVEV (reference sequence). Here the CDR3 reads CASSQGYNSPLHF. CDR3 bases: TGTGCCAGCAGCCAGGGGTATAATTCACCCCTCCACTTT.

This clonotype was counted only a few times. This chain connects TRBV7-9 to TRBJ1-2; D unclear. V was clipped by 7 bases and J by 3 bases, with 9 bases between them. The germline V gene encodes CDR1 SEHNR and CDR2 FQNEAQ (reference sequence). The CDR3 spans 12 residues. The DNA of the CDR3 is TGTGCCAGCACCCCCGCGGACTATGGCTACACCTTC. Amino acids: CASTPADYGYTF.

This rearrangement joins TRBV24-1 to TRBJ2-3; D is tentatively TRBD1 or TRBD2 (7 bases each). The germline V and J ends were trimmed by 3 bases and 0 bases, with 18 bases remaining between them. The CDR3 is 18 amino acids. The germline V gene has CDR1 KGHDR and CDR2 SFDVKD. CDR3: CATSDTFQGGTSTDTQYF. In DNA, the CDR3 is TGTGCCACCAGTGATACGTTTCAGGGGGGGACTAGCACAGATACGCAGTATTTT.

The chain joins TRBV6-1 to TRBJ1-4; 10 nucleotides line up with TRBD1. Germline V gene data show CDR1 as MNHNS and CDR2 as SASEGT. The CDR3 consists of 15 residues. With V trimmed by 0 bases and J by 7 bases, 2 bases remained unmatched. The CDR3 sequence: CASSEARTGGEKLFF. DNA for the CDR3: TGTGCCAGCAGTGAAGCAAGGACAGGGGGTGAAAAACTGTTTTTT.

This clonotype was observed a handful of times. J is TRBJ1-3 and V is TRBV6-5; D is uncertain. The CDR3 covers 16 residues. V lost 0 bases and J 0 bases, leaving 9 bases between the germline ends. Germline CDR1 and CDR2: MNHEY and SVGAGI. CDR3 sequence reads: CASSYSTAASGNTIYF. CDR3 DNA sequence: TGTGCCAGCAGTTACTCGACCGCGGCCTCTGGAAACACCATATATTTT.

This clonotype was found a few times. The chain combines TRBV28 with TRBJ1-6, with no clear D. The germline V gene encodes CDR1 MDHEN and CDR2 SYDVKM. CDR3 length: 14 residues. V shed 7 bases and J shed 9 bases, with 16 bases lying between them. The DNA of the CDR3 is TGTGCCAGCATCCAACCAACCTGGGGTTCACCCCTCCACTTT. Protein: CASIQPTWGSPLHF.

This clonotype was detected a few times. The J gene is TRBJ2-2, the V gene TRBV5-4; D assignment may be TRBD1 or TRBD2 (5 bases each). CDR3 length: 17 residues. The germline V gene has CDR1 SGHNT and CDR2 YYREEE (reference sequence). The V gene lost 0 bases and the J gene lost 6 bases, with 18 bases spanning the gap. In nucleotides, the CDR3 is TGTGCCAGCAGCTTGGCCGGGGCTTCTGCGGCCCCCGGGGAGCTGTTTTTT. This sequence encodes CASSLAGASAAPGELFF. The whole variable domain, filled in from reference TRBV5-4 and TRBJ2-2, reads ETGVTQSPTHLIKTRGQQVTLRCSSQSGHNTVSWYQQALGQGPQFIFQYYREEENGRGNFPPRFSGLQFPNYSSELNVNALELDDSALYLCASSLAGASAAPGELFFGEGSRLTVL.

V gene TRBV28 combines with J gene TRBJ1-5; TRBD1 is a possible D gene (6 bases). Germline CDR1 and CDR2: MDHEN and SYDVKM. Between the trimmed V and J ends, which lost 9 bases and 0 bases, there was a span of 15 bases. The CDR3 totals 15 residues. CDR3 DNA: TGTGCCAGTTTAACTGGGACAAATAGCAATCAGCCCCAGCATTTT. As protein: CASLTGTNSNQPQHF.

The chain links TRBV5-1 to TRBJ1-5; TRBD1 is a possible D gene (6 bases). V shed 2 bases and J shed 7 bases, with 10 bases lying between them. Germline-derived CDR1 and CDR2 are SGHRS and YFSETQ. This CDR3 has 13 amino acids. The CDR3 DNA sequence: TGCGCCAGCAGCTTTTCGGGGGGCCAGCCCCAGCATTTT. It translates to CASSFSGGQPQHF.

The chain carries TRBV10-2 and TRBJ2-5, with a tentative D call TRBD2 (6 bases). The germline V gene encodes CDR1 WSHSY and CDR2 SAAADI. The CDR3 spans 14 residues. Deletions cut 0 bases from V and 7 bases from J, with 12 bases between. The CDR3 DNA follows: TGCGCCAGCAGTGAGTCTGGGGGAGGTGTGACCCAGTACTTC. Its protein product is CASSESGGGVTQYF.

Here the CDR3 DNA reads TGTGCCAGCAGTTTAGCGATGGGGGCCACCGGGGAGCTGTTTTTT. It translates to CASSLAMGATGELFF. The chain has TRBV12-3 or TRBV12-4 and TRBJ2-2; weak D call: TRBD1 (6 bases). The CDR3 runs to 15 residues. With 0 bases removed from V and 4 bases from J, the gap between germline ends came to 9 bases.

The chain joins TRBV20-1 to TRBJ2-5; D is ambiguous. V shed 3 bases and J shed 4 bases, with 18 bases lying between them. CDR1 and CDR2 from the germline V gene are DFQATT and SNEGSKA (reference sequence). The CDR3 has 15 amino acids. Written as DNA, the CDR3 is TGCAGTGCTAGGATTAGACCTAAAATAGGAGAGACCCAGTACTTC. This gives the protein CSARIRPKIGETQYF.

This clonotype appeared a few times. This rearrangement joins TRBV20-1 to TRBJ1-5; D is unresolved. Germline values: CDR1 DFQATT, CDR2 SNEGSKA (reference sequence). This CDR3 region has 15 residues. V was cut by 3 bases and J by 0 bases, with 12 bases left in between. The CDR3 nucleotides are TGCAGTGCTAGGCCCACAGTGAATAGCAATCAGCCCCAGCATTTT. Translation: CSARPTVNSNQPQHF.

The V gene is TRBV6-1, the J gene TRBJ1-1; D perhaps matches TRBD1 (5 bases). Germline V CDR1 and CDR2: MNHNS, SASEGT. The CDR3 totals 13 residues. Trimming removed 7 bases from V and 9 bases from J, with 18 bases in between. CDR3 nucleotide sequence: TGTGCCAGCATGGATTCCTTGGGGGGGAAAGCTTTCTTT. Residues: CASMDSLGGKAFF.

This rearrangement joins TRBV2 to TRBJ2-7; unclear D gene. Germline V gene lookup returns CDR1 SNHLY and CDR2 FYNNEI. CDR3 length: 11 amino acids. The V end lost 7 bases, the J end lost 6 bases, and 10 bases lay between the germline ends. DNA of the CDR3: TGTGCCAGCAATATGAATTTCGAGCAGTACTTC. Protein sequence: CASNMNFEQYF. The full variable domain, rest sourced from reference TRBV2 and TRBJ2-7, is EPEVTQTPSHQVTQMGQEVILRCVPISNHLYFYWYRQILGQKVEFLVSFYNNEISEKSEIFDDQFSVERPDGSNFTLKIRSTKLEDSAMYFCASNMNFEQYFGPGTRLTVT.

The V and J genes are TRBV19 and TRBJ2-1; TRBD1 agrees at 9 bases. Germline CDR1 LNHDA, CDR2 SQIVND (reference sequence). CDR3 length: 14 residues. V was pared by 3 bases and J by 9 bases, with 6 bases of the junction left unmatched. The chain's CDR3 is CASSIRDRVSEQFF. CDR3 nucleotides: TGTGCCAGTAGTATCCGGGACAGGGTTAGTGAGCAGTTCTTC.

The table lists this clonotype with a few counts. V is TRBV20-1 and J is TRBJ2-2; the match to TRBD1 covers 9 bases. After removal of 7 bases from V and 1 base from J, the junction contained 4 bases not matched to a gene. CDR1 and CDR2 (germline): DFQATT, SNEGSKA (reference sequence). The CDR3 spans 14 residues. CDR3 loop: CSVPGQGNTGELFF. The CDR3 coding sequence is TGCAGTGTCCCGGGACAGGGGAACACCGGGGAGCTGTTTTTT.

This chain links TRBV11-2 with TRBJ2-3; 7 nucleotides match TRBD2. With V trimmed by 2 bases and J by 2 bases, 4 bases remained unmatched. Germline-derived CDR1 and CDR2 are SGHAT and FQNNGV. This CDR3 is 15 amino acids long. This CDR3 reads CASSLTAGDTDTQYF. CDR3 DNA sequence: TGTGCCAGCAGCTTAACGGCGGGGGACACAGATACGCAGTATTTT. Looking up the rest from reference TRBV11-2 and TRBJ2-3 gives the full variable domain: EAGVAQSPRYKIIEKRQSVAFWCNPISGHATLYWYQQILGQGPKLLIQFQNNGVVDDSQLPKDRFSAERLKGVDSTLKIQPAKLEDSAVYLCASSLTAGDTDTQYFGPGTRLTVL.